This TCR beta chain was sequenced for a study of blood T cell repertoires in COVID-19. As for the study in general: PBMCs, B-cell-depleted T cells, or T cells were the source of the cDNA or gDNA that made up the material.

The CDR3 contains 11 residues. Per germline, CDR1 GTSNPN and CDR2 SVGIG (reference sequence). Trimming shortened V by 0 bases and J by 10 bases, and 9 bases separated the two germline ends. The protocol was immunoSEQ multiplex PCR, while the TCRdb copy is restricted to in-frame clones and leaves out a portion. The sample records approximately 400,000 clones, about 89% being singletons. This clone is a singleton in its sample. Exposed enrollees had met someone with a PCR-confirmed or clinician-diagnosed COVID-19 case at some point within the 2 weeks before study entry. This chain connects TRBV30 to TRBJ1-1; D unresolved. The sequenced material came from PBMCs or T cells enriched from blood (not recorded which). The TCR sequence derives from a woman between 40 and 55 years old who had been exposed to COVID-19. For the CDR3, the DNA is TGTGCCTGGAGTGTTGGCGGTTTAGCTTTCTTT. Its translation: CAWSVGGLAFF.